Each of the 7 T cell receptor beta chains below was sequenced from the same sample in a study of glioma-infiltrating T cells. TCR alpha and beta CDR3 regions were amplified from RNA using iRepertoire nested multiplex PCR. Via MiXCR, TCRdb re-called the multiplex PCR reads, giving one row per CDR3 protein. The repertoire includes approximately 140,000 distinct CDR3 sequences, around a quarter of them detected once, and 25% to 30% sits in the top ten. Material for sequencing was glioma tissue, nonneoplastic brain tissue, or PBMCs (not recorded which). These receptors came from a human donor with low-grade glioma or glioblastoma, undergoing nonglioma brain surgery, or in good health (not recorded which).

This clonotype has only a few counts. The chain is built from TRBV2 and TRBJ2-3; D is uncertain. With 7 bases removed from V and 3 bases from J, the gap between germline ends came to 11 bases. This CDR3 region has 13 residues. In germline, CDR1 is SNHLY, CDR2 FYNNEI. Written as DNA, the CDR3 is TGTGCCAGCAATTTAATATGGACAGATACGCAGTATTTT. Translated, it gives CASNLIWTDTQYF.

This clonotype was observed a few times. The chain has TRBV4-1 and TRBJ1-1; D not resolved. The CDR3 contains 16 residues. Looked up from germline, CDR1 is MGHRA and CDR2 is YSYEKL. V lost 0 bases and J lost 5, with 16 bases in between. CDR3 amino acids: CASSQDPRAVPTEAFF. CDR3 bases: TGCGCCAGCAGCCAAGATCCCCGTGCAGTCCCGACTGAAGCTTTCTTT.

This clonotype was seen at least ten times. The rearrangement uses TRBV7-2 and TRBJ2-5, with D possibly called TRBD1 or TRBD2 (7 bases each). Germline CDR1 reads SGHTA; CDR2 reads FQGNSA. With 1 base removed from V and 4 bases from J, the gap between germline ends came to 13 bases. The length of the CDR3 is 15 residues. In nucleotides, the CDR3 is TGTGCCAGCAGCTTAGTCGGCAGGGGGGGAGAGACCCAGTACTTC. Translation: CASSLVGRGGETQYF.

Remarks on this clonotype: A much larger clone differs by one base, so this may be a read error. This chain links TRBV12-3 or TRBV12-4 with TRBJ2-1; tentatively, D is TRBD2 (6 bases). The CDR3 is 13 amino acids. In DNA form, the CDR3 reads TGTGCCAGCAGCGGGGGTAACTACGATGAGCAGTTCTTC. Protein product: CASSGGNYDEQFF.

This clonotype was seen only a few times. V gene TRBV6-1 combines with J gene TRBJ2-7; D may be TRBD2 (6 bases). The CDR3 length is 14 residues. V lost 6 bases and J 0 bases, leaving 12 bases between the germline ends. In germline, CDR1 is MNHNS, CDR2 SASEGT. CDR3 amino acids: CASSLGRSSYEQYV. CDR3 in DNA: TGTGCCAGCAGCTTAGGGAGGAGCTCCTACGAGCAGTACGTC.

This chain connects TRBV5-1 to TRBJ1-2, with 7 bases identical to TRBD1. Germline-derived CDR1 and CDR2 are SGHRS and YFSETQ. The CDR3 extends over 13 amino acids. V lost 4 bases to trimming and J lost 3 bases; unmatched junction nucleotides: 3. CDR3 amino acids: CASSVQGDYGYTF. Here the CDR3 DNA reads TGCGCCAGCAGCGTGCAGGGGGACTATGGCTACACCTTC.

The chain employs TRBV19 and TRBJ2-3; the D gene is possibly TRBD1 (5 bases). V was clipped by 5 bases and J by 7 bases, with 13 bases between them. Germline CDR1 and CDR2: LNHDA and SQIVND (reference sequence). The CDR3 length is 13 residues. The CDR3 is CASSPQGTNTQYF. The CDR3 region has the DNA TGTGCCAGTAGTCCCCAGGGCACGAATACGCAGTATTTT.